This T cell receptor (beta chain) was recovered during a study of T cell repertoires in cytomegalovirus infection. Turning to the study itself: Carrying CMV and the relevant HLA type showed in public TCR beta signatures.

This CDR3 is built from 15 residues. V was pared by 0 bases and J by 9 bases, with 16 bases between. Per germline, CDR1 SGHRS and CDR2 YFSETQ. This clonotype was counted ten times or more. Its antigen is still unknown. In TCRdb, the reads were re-called with MiXCR into one record per CDR3 protein. Here the sample spans some 500,000 distinct CDR3 sequences, 30% to 35% being singletons. The input for sequencing was cultured PBMCs, taken from culture after CMV antigen stimulation. This chain connects TRBV5-1 to TRBJ2-1; D unresolved. This sequence originates from a human donor in good health (CMV status not recorded). Some clones in this sample may be carry-over from other donors' samples. CDR3 sequence reads: CASSLGLGRRAEQFF. The CDR3 nucleotides are TGCGCCAGCAGCTTGGGGCTAGGGCGTCGGGCTGAGCAGTTCTTC.